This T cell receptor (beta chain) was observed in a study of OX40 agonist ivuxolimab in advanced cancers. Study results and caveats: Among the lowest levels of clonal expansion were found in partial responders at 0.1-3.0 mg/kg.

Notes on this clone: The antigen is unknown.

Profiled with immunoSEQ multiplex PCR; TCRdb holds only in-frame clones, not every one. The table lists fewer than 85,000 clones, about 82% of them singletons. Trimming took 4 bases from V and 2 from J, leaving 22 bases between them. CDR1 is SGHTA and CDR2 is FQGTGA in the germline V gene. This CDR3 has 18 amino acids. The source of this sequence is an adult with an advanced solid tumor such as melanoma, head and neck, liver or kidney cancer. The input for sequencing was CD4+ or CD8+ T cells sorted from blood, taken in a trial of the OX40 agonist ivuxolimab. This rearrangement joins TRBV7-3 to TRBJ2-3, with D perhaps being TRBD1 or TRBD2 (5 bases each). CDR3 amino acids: CASSSPGWEITVTDTQYF. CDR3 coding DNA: TGTGCCAGCAGCTCACCAGGGTGGGAGATTACAGTCACAGATACGCAGTATTTT.